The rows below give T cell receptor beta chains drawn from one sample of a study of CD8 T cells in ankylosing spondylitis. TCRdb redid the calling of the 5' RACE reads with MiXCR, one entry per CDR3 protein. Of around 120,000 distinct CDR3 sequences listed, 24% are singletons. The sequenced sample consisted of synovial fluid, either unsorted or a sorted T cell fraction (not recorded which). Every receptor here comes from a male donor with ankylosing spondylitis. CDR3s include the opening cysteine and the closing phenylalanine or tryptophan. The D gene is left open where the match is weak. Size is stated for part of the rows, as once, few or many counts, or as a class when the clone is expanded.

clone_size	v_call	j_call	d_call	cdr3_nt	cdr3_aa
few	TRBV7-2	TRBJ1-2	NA	TGTGCCAGCAGCTTAGGAACAGGGAACTATGGCTACACCTTC	CASSLGTGNYGYTF
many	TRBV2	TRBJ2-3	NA	TGTGCCAGCAGGGAACAGGGAGATACGCAGTATTTT	CASREQGDTQYF
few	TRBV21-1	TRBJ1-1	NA	TGTGCCAGCAGCAAACGGGAAAGTGTGAGAACTGAAGCTTTCTTT	CASSKRESVRTEAFF
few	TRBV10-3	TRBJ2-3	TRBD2	TGTGCCATCAGTGATCCCGCGGGAGGAATACACAATACGCAGTATTTT	CAISDPAGGIHNTQYF
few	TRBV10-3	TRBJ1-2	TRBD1	TGTGCCATCAGGGCGGACCAGGGGGATCGCTACACCTTC	CAIRADQGDRYTF
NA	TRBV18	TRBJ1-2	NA	TGTGCCAGCTCACCAGTTGACACCTCTATAGGCTACACCTTC	CASSPVDTSIGYTF
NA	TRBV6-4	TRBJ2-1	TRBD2	TGTGCCAGCAGCACTAGCGGGAGAGATGAGCAGTTCTTC	CASSTSGRDEQFF
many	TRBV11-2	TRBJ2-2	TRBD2	TGTGCCAGCAGCCCTAGCGGGAGCGCGAACACCGGGGAGCTGTTTTTT	CASSPSGSANTGELFF
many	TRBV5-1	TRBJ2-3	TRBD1	TGCGCCAGCCGGTGGACAGGGGGTACGGATACGCAGTATTTT	CASRWTGGTDTQYF
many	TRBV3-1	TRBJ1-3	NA	TGTGCCAGCAGCCCGACGGCTGGAAACACCATATATTTT	CASSPTAGNTIYF
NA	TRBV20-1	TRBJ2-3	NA	TGCAGTGCGAAGGAAAACACAGATACGCAGTATTTT	CSAKENTDTQYF
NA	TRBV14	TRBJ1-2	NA	TGTGCCAGCAGCCATGGGTTTGGCTACACCTTC	CASSHGFGYTF
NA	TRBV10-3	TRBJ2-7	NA	TGTGCCATCAGTGAGTCGCGGCCGGGGGAGATTGAGCAGTACTTC	CAISESRPGEIEQYF
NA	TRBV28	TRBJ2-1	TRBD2	TGTGCCAGCAGTTTGACTAGCGGGAGTCCCTTCCTGTACAATGAGCAGTTCTTC	CASSLTSGSPFLYNEQFF
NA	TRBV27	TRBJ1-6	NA	TGTGCCAGCACTACAGGGCTTAATTCACCCCTCCACTTT	CASTTGLNSPLHF
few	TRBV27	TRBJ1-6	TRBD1	TGTGCCAGCACCCCAGGGACAGGGAGGTCACCCCTCCACTTT	CASTPGTGRSPLHF
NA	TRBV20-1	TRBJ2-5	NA	TGCAGTGCTAGAAGACAGTCACAAGAGACCCAGTACTTC	CSARRQSQETQYF
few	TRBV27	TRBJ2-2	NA	TGTGCCAGCAGTTTACAGGGATTGACCGGGGAGCTGTTTTTT	CASSLQGLTGELFF
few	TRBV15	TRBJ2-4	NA	TGTGCCACCAGCAGAGGACAGATAGCGGCCAAAAACATTCAGTACTTC	CATSRGQIAAKNIQYF
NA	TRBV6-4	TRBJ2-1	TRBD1	TGTGCCAGCAGTCTGGACAGGGGGCCCAACAATGAGCAGTTCTTC	CASSLDRGPNNEQFF
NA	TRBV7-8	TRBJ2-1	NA	TGTGCCAGCAGCTTAATAGACAATGAGCAGTTCTTC	CASSLIDNEQFF
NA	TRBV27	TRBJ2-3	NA	TGTGCCAGCAGTAGCCAAAACACAGATACGCAGTATTTT	CASSSQNTDTQYF
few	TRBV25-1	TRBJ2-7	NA	TGTGCCACCGGGGCTGCGAGCTCCTACGAGCAGTACTTC	CATGAASSYEQYF
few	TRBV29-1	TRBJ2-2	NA	TGCAGCACCGGGGGCAGTTCGAACACCGGGGAGCTGTTTTTT	CSTGGSSNTGELFF
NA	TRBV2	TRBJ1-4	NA	TGTGCCACCTCCCTGGAGGGGGGAACTAATGAAAAACTGTTTTTT	CATSLEGGTNEKLFF
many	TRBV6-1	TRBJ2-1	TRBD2	TGTGCCAGCAGTCCGGGTAGCGGGACCTCCTACAATGAGCAGTTCTTC	CASSPGSGTSYNEQFF
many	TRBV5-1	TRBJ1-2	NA	TGCGCCAGCAGACCCTACCGGGACACCAATAACTATGGCTACACCTTC	CASRPYRDTNNYGYTF
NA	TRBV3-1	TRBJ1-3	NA	TGTGCCAGCAGCCAAGATCGACGGACCCGAGGCACCATATATTTT	CASSQDRRTRGTIYF
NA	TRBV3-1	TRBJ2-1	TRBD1	TGTGCCAGCAGCGACAGGGCAGTTTACAATGAGCAGTTCTTC	CASSDRAVYNEQFF
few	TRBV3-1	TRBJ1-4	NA	TGTGACAGCAGCCAAGATGGCTCTACCGCGCGGAAACTGTTTTTT	CDSSQDGSTARKLFF